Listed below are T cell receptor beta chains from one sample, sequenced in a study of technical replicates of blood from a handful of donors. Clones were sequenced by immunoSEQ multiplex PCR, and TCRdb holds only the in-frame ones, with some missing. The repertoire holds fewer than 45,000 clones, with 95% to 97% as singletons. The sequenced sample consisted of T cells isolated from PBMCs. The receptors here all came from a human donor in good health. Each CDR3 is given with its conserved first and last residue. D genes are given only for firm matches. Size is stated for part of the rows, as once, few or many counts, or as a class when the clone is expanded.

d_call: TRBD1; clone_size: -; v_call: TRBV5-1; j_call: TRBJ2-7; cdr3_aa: CASSLGWTGSPLEQYF; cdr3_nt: TGCGCCAGCAGCTTGGGATGGACAGGTTCCCCCTTGGAGCAGTACTTC
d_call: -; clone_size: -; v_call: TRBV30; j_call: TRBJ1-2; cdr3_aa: CAWRGGWDYGYTF; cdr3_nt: TGTGCCTGGAGGGGGGGGTGGGACTATGGCTACACCTTC
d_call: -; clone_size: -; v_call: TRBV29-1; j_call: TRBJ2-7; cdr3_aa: CSVEFVRGTYEQYF; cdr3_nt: TGCAGCGTTGAATTCGTAAGGGGCACCTACGAGCAGTACTTC
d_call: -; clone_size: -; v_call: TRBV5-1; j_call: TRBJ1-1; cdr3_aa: CASSSNREGTEAFF; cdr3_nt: TGCGCCAGCAGCTCGAACAGGGAGGGGACTGAAGCTTTCTTT
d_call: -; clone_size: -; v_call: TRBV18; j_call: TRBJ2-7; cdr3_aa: CASSGDRSYEQYF; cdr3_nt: TGTGCCAGCTCAGGCGACAGGTCCTACGAGCAGTACTTC
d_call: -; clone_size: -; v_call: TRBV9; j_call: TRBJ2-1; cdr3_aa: CASSVDRTYYNEQFF; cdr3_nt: TGTGCCAGCAGCGTAGATAGGACATACTACAATGAGCAGTTCTTC
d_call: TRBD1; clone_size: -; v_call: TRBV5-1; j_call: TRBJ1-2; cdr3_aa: CASRLDPGQGFYGYTF; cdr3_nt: TGCGCCAGCAGATTGGATCCGGGACAGGGTTTCTATGGCTACACCTTC
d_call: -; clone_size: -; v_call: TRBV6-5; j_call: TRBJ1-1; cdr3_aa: CASSRLTGVNTEAFF; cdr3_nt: TGTGCCAGCAGCCGCCTGACAGGTGTGAACACTGAAGCTTTCTTT
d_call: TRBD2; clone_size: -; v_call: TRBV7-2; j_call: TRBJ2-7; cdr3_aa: CASSLASGSWGSEQYF; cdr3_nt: TGTGCCAGCAGCTTAGCTAGCGGGAGTTGGGGCTCCGAGCAGTACTTC
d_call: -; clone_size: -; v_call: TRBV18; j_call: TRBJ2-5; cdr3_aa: CASSPDPTATQETQYF; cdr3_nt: TGTGCCAGCTCACCGGATCCCACAGCTACCCAAGAGACCCAGTACTTC
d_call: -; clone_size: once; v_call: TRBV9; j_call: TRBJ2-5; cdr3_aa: CASSVEGQRETQYF; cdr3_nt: TGTGCCAGCAGCGTAGAGGGGCAACGAGAGACCCAGTACTTC
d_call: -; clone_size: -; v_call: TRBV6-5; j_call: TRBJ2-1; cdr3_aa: CASSYSSLLANEQFF; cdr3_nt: TGTGCCAGCAGTTACTCGTCTCTACTAGCCAATGAGCAGTTCTTC
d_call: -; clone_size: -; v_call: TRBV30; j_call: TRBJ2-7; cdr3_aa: CAWSVQFKYEQYF; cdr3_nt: TGTGCCTGGAGTGTTCAGTTTAAGTACGAGCAGTACTTC
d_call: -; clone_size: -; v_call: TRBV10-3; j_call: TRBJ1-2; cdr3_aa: CAIAIQDYGYTF; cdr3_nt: TGTGCCATCGCCATACAGGACTATGGCTACACCTTC
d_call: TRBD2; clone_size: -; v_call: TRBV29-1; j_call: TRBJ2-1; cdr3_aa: CSSRTGLAGDEQFF; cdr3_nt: TGCAGCAGTAGGACGGGACTAGCGGGCGATGAGCAGTTCTTC
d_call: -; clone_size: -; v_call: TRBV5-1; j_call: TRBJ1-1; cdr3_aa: CASSLGGPVIDTEAFF; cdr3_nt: TGCGCCAGCAGCTTGGGCGGGCCCGTTATCGACACTGAAGCTTTCTTT
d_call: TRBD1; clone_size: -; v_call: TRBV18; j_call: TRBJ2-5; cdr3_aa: CASSGQGAETQYF; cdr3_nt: TGTGCCAGCTCAGGACAGGGGGCAGAGACCCAGTACTTC
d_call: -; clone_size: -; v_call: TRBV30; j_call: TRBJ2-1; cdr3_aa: CAWSVAGYEQFF; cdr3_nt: TGTGCCTGGAGTGTGGCAGGGTATGAGCAGTTCTTC
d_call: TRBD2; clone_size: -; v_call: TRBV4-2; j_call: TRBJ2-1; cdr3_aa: CASSQRIAGISYNEQFF; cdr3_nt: TGTGCCAGCAGCCAACGCATAGCGGGAATCTCCTACAATGAGCAGTTCTTC
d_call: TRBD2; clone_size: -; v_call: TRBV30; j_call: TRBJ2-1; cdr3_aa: CAWRRVTSGYNEQFF; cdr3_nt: TGTGCCTGGAGGAGAGTGACTAGCGGATACAATGAGCAGTTCTTC
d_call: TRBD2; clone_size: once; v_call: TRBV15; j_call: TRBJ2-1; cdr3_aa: CATSSEGLAGWEQFF; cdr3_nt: TGTGCCACCAGCAGCGAAGGACTAGCGGGATGGGAGCAGTTCTTC
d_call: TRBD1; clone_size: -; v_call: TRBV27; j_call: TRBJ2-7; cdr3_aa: CASSSGTGPYEQYF; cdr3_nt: TGTGCCAGCAGTTCGGGGACAGGGCCCTACGAGCAGTACTTC
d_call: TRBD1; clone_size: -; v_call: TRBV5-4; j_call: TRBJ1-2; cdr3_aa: CASSLWDRDGYGYTF; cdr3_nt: TGTGCCAGCAGCTTGTGGGACAGGGATGGCTATGGCTACACCTTC
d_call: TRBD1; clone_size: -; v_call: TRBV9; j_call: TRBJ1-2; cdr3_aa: CASSVVTGVDGYTF; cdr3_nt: TGTGCCAGCAGCGTAGTAACAGGGGTGGATGGCTACACCTTC
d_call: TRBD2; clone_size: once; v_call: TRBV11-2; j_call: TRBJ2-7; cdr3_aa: CASSMGLAAAF; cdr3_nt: TGTGCCAGCAGCATGGGACTAGCGGCTGCCTTC
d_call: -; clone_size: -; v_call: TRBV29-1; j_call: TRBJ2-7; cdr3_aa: CSVEDRPDSYEQYF; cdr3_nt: TGCAGCGTTGAAGATCGTCCAGACTCCTACGAGCAGTACTTC
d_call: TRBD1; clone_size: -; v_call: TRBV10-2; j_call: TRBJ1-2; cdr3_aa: CASSGQGYGYTF; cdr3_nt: TGCGCCAGCAGCGGACAGGGCTATGGCTACACCTTC
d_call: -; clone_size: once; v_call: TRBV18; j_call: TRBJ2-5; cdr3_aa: CASSPPPRGGETQYF; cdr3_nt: TGTGCCAGCTCACCACCGCCCAGGGGTGGAGAGACCCAGTACTTC
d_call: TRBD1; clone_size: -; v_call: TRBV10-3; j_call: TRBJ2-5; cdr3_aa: CAISEGQDRGLETQYF; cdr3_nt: TGTGCCATCAGTGAAGGTCAGGACAGGGGCTTGGAGACCCAGTACTTC
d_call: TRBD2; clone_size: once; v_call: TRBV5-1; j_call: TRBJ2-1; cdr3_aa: CASSPLAGGSNEQFF; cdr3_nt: TGCGCCAGCAGCCCCCTAGCGGGAGGTTCAAATGAGCAGTTCTTC